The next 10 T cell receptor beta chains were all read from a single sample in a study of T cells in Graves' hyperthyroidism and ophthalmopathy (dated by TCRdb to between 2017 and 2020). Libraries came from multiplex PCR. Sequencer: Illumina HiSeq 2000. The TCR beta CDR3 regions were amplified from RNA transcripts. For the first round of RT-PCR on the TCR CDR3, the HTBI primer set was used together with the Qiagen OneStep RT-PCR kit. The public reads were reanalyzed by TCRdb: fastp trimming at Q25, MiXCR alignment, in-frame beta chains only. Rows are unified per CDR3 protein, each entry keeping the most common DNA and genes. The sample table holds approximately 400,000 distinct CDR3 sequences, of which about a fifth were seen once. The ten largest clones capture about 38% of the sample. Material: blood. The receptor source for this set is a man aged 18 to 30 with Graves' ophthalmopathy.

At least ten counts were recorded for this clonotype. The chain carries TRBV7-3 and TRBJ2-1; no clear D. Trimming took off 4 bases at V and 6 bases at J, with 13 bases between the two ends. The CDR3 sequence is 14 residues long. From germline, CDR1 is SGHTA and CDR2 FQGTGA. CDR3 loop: CASSSNGLLNEQFF. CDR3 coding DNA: TGTGCCAGCAGCTCCAATGGTCTACTCAATGAGCAGTTCTTC.

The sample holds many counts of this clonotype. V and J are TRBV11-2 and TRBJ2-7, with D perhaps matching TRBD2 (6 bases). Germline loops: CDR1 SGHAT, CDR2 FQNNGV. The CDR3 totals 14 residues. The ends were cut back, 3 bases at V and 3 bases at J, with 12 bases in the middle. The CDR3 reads CASSLGTQDYEQYF. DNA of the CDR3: TGTGCCAGCAGCTTGGGGACTCAAGACTACGAGCAGTACTTC.

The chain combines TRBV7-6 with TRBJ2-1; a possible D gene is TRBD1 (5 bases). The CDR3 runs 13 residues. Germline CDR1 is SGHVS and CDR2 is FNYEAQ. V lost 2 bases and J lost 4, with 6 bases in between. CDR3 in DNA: TGTGCCAGCAGCTTAAGACAGTACAATGAGCAGTTCTTC. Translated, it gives CASSLRQYNEQFF. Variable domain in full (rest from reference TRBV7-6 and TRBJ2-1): GAGVSQSPRYKVTKRGQDVALRCDPISGHVSLYWYRQALGQGPEFLTYFNYEAQQDKSGLPNDRFSAERPEGSISTLTIQRTEQRDSAMYRCASSLRQYNEQFFGPGTRLTVL.

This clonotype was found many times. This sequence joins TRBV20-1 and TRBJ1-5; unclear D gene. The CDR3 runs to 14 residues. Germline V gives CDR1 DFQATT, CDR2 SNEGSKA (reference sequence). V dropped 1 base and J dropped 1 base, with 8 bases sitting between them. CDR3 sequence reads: CSARVPGSNQPQHF. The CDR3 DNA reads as TGCAGTGCTAGAGTACCCGGGAGCAATCAGCCCCAGCATTTT.

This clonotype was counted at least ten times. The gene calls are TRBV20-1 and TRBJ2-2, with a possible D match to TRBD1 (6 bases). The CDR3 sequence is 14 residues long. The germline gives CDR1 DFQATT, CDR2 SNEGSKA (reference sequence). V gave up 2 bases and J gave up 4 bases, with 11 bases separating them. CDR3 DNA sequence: TGCAGTGCTAGACGGCAGGGGAGCACCGGGGAGCTGTTTTTT. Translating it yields CSARRQGSTGELFF.

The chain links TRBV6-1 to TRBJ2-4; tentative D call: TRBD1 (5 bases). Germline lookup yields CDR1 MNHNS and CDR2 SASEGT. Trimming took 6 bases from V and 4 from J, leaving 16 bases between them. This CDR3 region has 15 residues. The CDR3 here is CASRTGAWGKNIQYF. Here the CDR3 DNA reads TGTGCCAGCAGAACAGGCGCCTGGGGAAAAAACATTCAGTACTTC.

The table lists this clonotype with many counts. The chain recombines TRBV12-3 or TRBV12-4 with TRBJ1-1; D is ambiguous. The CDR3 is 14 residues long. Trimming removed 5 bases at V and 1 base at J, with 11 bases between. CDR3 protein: CASSHSTANTEAFF. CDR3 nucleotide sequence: TGTGCCAGCAGTCATTCGACGGCGAACACTGAAGCTTTCTTT.

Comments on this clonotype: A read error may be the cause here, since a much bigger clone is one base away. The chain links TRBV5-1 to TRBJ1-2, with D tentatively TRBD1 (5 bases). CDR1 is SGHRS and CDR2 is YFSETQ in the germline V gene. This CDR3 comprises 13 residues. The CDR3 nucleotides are TGCGCCAGCAGCTTGGCAGACGGCTGGGGCTGCACCTTC. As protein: CASSLADGWGCTF. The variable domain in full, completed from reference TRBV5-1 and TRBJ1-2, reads KAGVTQTPRYLIKTRGQQVTLSCSPISGHRSVSWYQQTPGQGLQFLFEYFSETQRNKGNFPGRFSGRQFSNSRSEMNVSTLELGDSALYLCASSLADGWGCTFGSGTRLTVV.

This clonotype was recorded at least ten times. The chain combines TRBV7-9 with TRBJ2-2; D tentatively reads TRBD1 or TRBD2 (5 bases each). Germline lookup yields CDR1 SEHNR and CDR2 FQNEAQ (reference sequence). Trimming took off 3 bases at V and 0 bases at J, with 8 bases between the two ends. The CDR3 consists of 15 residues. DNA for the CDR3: TGTGCCAGCAGCTTTTGGGACGCGAACACCGGGGAGCTGTTTTTT. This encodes CASSFWDANTGELFF.

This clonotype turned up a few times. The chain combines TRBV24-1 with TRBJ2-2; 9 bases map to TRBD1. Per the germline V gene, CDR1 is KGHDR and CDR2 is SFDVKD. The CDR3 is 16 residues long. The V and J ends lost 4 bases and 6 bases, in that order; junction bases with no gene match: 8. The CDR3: CATSDPGTGKPGELFF. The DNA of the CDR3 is TGTGCCACCAGTGACCCCGGGACAGGGAAACCCGGGGAGCTGTTTTTT.